This passage covers 20 T cell receptor beta chains from one sample sequenced in a study of Ad26.COV2.S vaccination and SARS-CoV-2 variants. Treatment: roughly 19 received Ad26.COV2.S at low or high dose, single or two shots; 5 received placebo; per-sample allocation not given. Following the first vaccine or placebo injection, samples were taken on day 63. Some clones are missing from TCRdb's copy, which holds only in-frame ones; the method was immunoSEQ multiplex PCR. This sample has some 480,000 clones, with around 85% found just once. The specimen comprised peripheral blood, sampled in a trial of Ad26.COV2.S vaccine versus placebo. These receptors were obtained from a person between 18 and 60 years old who received the Ad26.COV2.S COVID-19 vaccine or a placebo.

The V gene is TRBV19, the J gene TRBJ1-4; TRBD1 matches 10 bases. Germline CDR1 is LNHDA and CDR2 is SQIVND (reference sequence). The V and J ends lost 7 bases and 7 bases, in that order; junction bases with no gene match: 3. This CDR3 is built from 13 residues. CDR3 region: CASTTGGFEKLFF. The CDR3 bases are TGTGCCAGTACGACAGGGGGCTTTGAAAAACTGTTTTTT.

CDR3 sequence (DNA): TGTGCCTGGAGCGGGGTCCGCGAGTTGAACGAGCAGTACTTC. Amino acids: CAWSGVRELNEQYF. The chain employs TRBV30 and TRBJ2-7; a weak D match, TRBD2 (5 bases). From germline, CDR1 is GTSNPN and CDR2 SVGIG (reference sequence). Trimming pared 3 bases from V and 5 bases from J, leaving 17 bases between. The CDR3 runs 14 residues.

The rearrangement uses TRBV7-2 and TRBJ1-4, with a weak D call TRBD1 (5 bases). The CDR3 loop spans 13 amino acids. Germline CDR1 SGHTA, CDR2 FQGNSA. Trimming took 5 bases from V and 3 from J, leaving 7 bases between them. CDR3 sequence: CASSRDPNEKLFF. CDR3 DNA: TGTGCCAGCAGCAGGGACCCTAATGAAAAACTGTTTTTT.

The V gene is TRBV7-9, the J gene TRBJ2-5; TRBD1 is a possible D gene (5 bases). CDR3 length equals 15 residues. The germline V gene encodes CDR1 SEHNR and CDR2 FQNEAQ (reference sequence). V lost 2 bases to trimming and J lost 3 bases, with 13 bases between them. In DNA, the CDR3 is TGTGCCAGCAGCTTAATCGCAGGGTGGAAAGAGACCCAGTACTTC. Translated: CASSLIAGWKETQYF.

This clone was detected a few times. This rearrangement joins TRBV10-3 to TRBJ2-1; 7 bases agree with TRBD1. Per germline, CDR1 ENHRY and CDR2 SYGVKD. V lost 10 bases to trimming and J lost 0 bases; unmatched junction nucleotides: 6. The CDR3 covers 14 residues. The CDR3 bases are TGTGCCAGGGGACAGTATAGCTCCTACAATGAGCAGTTCTTC. It encodes CARGQYSSYNEQFF.

V gene TRBV7-3 combines with J gene TRBJ1-2, with D perhaps matching TRBD1 (5 bases). This CDR3 comprises 11 residues. Between the trimmed V and J ends, which lost 8 bases and 2 bases, there was a span of 6 bases. Germline V CDR1 and CDR2: SGHTA, FQGTGA. CDR3 DNA sequence: TGTGCCAGCGGGGACAACTATGGCTACACCTTC. The encoded protein is CASGDNYGYTF.

The chain employs TRBV27 and TRBJ2-7, with 7 bases aligning to TRBD2. Germline values: CDR1 MNHEY, CDR2 SMNVEV (reference sequence). The CDR3 runs to 15 residues. Trimming at V came to 3 bases and at J to 2 bases, leaving 7 bases not matched to a gene. The CDR3 sequence: CASSLGGRATYEQYF. The CDR3 DNA sequence: TGTGCCAGCAGTTTGGGAGGGAGGGCCACCTACGAGCAGTACTTC.

The chain links TRBV6-2 or TRBV6-3 to TRBJ2-2; 7 bases are a match to TRBD1. The V segment lost 2 bases and the J segment 6 bases; nucleotides outside the gene matches: 3. This CDR3 region has 14 residues. CDR1 is MNHEY, CDR2 SVGEGT, per germline. This chain's CDR3 is CASSYKDRSGELFF. The CDR3 DNA reads TGTGCCAGCAGTTACAAGGACAGGTCCGGGGAGCTGTTTTTT.

The rearrangement joins TRBV7-9 to TRBJ2-7, with 11 nucleotides matching TRBD1. J was trimmed by 7 bases and V by 5 bases; bases with no gene match: 10. The germline V gene has CDR1 SEHNR and CDR2 FQNEAQ (reference sequence). CDR3 length: 15 amino acids. The CDR3 sequence: CASSAGTGGLREQYF. In nucleotides, the CDR3 is TGTGCCAGCAGCGCCGGGACAGGGGGACTACGTGAGCAGTACTTC.

The chain couples TRBV28 to TRBJ2-3; unclear D gene. From germline, CDR1 is MDHEN and CDR2 SYDVKM. This CDR3 has 13 residues. V was trimmed by 2 bases and J by 4 bases, leaving 7 bases between them. The CDR3 loop reads CASSLSNPDTQYF. The CDR3 DNA sequence: TGTGCCAGCAGTTTAAGTAACCCAGATACGCAGTATTTT. The whole variable domain, remainder taken from reference TRBV28 and TRBJ2-3, is DVKVTQSSRYLVKRTGEKVFLECVQDMDHENMFWYRQDPGLGLRLIYFSYDVKMKEKGDIPEGYSVSREKKERFSLILESASTNQTSMYLCASSLSNPDTQYFGPGTRLTVL.

The chain links TRBV19 to TRBJ1-5; D is undetermined. The V and J ends lost 7 bases and 7 bases respectively, with 20 bases between them. Germline V CDR1 and CDR2: LNHDA, SQIVND (reference sequence). The CDR3 has 15 amino acids. The CDR3 region has the DNA TGTGCCAGTACGAAAGGCCCGGGGTTCGACCAGCCCCAGCATTTT. This encodes CASTKGPGFDQPQHF.

This clone was recorded only once. The V gene is TRBV27, the J gene TRBJ2-1, with D tentatively TRBD2 (5 bases). V lost 5 bases to trimming and J lost 9 bases, with 11 bases between them. Germline V gene sequence: CDR1 MNHEY, CDR2 SMNVEV (reference sequence). The CDR3 is made up of 12 amino acids. This CDR3 is CASSRIEGEQFF. The CDR3 DNA is TGTGCCAGCAGTCGCATAGAGGGTGAGCAGTTCTTC.

This chain uses TRBV7-2 with TRBJ1-1; no firm D call. Germline V CDR1 and CDR2: SGHTA, FQGNSA. V was cut by 1 base and J by 11 bases, with 11 bases left in between. The CDR3 is made up of 12 amino acids. The CDR3 DNA is TGTGCCAGCAGCTTAGTAGGCCTTGGCGCTTTCTTT. Its translation is CASSLVGLGAFF.

The chain links TRBV19 to TRBJ2-7; 12 bases are shared with TRBD1. CDR1 is LNHDA, CDR2 SQIVND, per germline (reference sequence). The CDR3 is 16 residues long. V lost 5 bases to trimming and J lost 6 bases; unmatched junction nucleotides: 11. CDR3 in amino acids: CASSRPPGQGALEQYF. In DNA form, the CDR3 reads TGTGCCAGTAGTCGCCCCCCGGGACAGGGGGCTCTCGAGCAGTACTTC.

This clone was detected only a few times. The rearrangement links TRBV11-2 to TRBJ1-1; 7 nucleotides line up with TRBD1. V was pared by 1 base and J by 7 bases, with 9 bases of the junction left unmatched. Looked up from germline, CDR1 is SGHAT and CDR2 is FQNNGV. CDR3 size: 15 residues. For the CDR3, the DNA is TGTGCCAGCAGCTTAGTAGGGGGCCGCGCAGGTGAAGCTTTCTTT. Protein: CASSLVGGRAGEAFF.

V usage is TRBV7-9 and J usage is TRBJ2-1; D is perhaps TRBD1 (6 bases). Deletions cut 5 bases from V and 12 bases from J, with 17 bases between. Germline CDR1 SEHNR, CDR2 FQNEAQ (reference sequence). The CDR3 covers 13 residues. The CDR3 is CASSRPAAGAQFF. The CDR3 DNA is TGTGCCAGCAGCCGCCCCGCGGCAGGGGCGCAGTTCTTC.

The CDR3 here is CASSFFLTENNEQFF. CDR3 nucleotide sequence: TGTGCCAGCAGCTTTTTCTTGACAGAAAACAATGAGCAGTTCTTC. The gene calls are TRBV13 and TRBJ2-1; the D gene is possibly TRBD1 (5 bases). With 3 bases removed from V and 5 bases from J, the gap between germline ends came to 14 bases. The V gene's germline CDR1 is PRHDT and CDR2 FYEKMQ (reference sequence). The CDR3 contains 15 residues.

This clone turned up a few times. The DNA for the CDR3 is TGTGCCAGCAGTTTCAGTCGGGAGACCCAGTACTTC. Translating it yields CASSFSRETQYF. The chain joins TRBV6-2 or TRBV6-3 to TRBJ2-5; no clear D. CDR1 MNHEY and CDR2 SVGEGT come from the germline V gene. The V and J ends lost 4 bases and 5 bases respectively, with 8 bases between them. The CDR3 extends over 12 amino acids.

The V and J genes are TRBV2 and TRBJ1-1; D might be TRBD1 (6 bases). The CDR3 totals 15 residues. From germline, CDR1 is SNHLY and CDR2 FYNNEI. V shed 5 bases and J shed 5 bases, with 18 bases lying between them. In nucleotides, the CDR3 is TGTGCCAGCAGTCAGGGTGGGGGGCGACATACTGAAGCTTTCTTT. It encodes CASSQGGGRHTEAFF.

The chain couples TRBV6-4 to TRBJ1-1, with 7 bases identical to TRBD1. The CDR3 has 15 residues. The ends lost 10 bases at V and 0 bases at J; junction bases unmatched: 11. The germline V gene encodes CDR1 MRHNA and CDR2 SNTAGT. The CDR3 DNA is TGTGCCAACCGGGACAGCTTTGTGATGAACACTGAAGCTTTCTTT. Translation gives CANRDSFVMNTEAFF.